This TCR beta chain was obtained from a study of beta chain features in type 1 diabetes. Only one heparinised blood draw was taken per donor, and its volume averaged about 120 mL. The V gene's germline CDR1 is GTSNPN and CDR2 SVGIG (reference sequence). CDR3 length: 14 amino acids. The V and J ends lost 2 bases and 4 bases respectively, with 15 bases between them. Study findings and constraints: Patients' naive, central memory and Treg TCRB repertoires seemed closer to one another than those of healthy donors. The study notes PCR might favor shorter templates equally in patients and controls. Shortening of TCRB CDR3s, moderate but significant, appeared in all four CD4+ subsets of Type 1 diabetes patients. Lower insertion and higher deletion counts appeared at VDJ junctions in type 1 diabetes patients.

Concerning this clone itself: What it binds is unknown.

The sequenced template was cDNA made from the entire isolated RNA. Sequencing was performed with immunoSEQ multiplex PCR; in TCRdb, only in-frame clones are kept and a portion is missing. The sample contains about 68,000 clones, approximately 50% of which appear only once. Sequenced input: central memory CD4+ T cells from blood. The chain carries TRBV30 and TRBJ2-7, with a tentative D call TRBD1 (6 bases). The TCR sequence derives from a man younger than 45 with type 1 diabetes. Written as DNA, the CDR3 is TGTGCCTGGAGTAAGCGACAGGCACCATACGAGCAGTACTTC. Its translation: CAWSKRQAPYEQYF.